These 17 T cell receptor beta chains share one sample of origin, sequenced in a study of T cells in Graves' hyperthyroidism and ophthalmopathy. Regions amplified from RNA transcripts were the TCR beta CDR3 regions. Primed by the HTBI set, a first-round RT-PCR was run on the TCR CDR3. TCRdb redid the calling of the multiplex PCR reads with MiXCR, one entry per CDR3 protein. The sample lists hundreds of thousands of distinct CDR3 sequences, about 15% occurring once. The specimen was blood. The receptors here all came from a woman aged 40 to 55 with Graves' ophthalmopathy.

This chain uses TRBV12-3 or TRBV12-4 with TRBJ2-2; tentative D call: TRBD2 (5 bases). Deletions cut 5 bases from V and 6 bases from J, with 19 bases between. This CDR3 region has 16 residues. The CDR3 DNA follows: TGTGCCAGCAGTCAATTCGCCCCCGGGGTCCCCGGGGAGCTGTTTTTT. This codes for CASSQFAPGVPGELFF.

This clonotype was recorded at least ten times. This chain joins TRBV6-1 and TRBJ1-1; D might be TRBD1 (6 bases). The CDR3 loop spans 15 amino acids. Germline loops: CDR1 MNHNS, CDR2 SASEGT. Between the trimmed V and J ends, which lost 7 bases and 4 bases, there was a span of 19 bases. CDR3 coding DNA: TGTGCCAGCACCAATCCAGGGGATTGGGGCACTGAAGCTTTCTTT. Its translation: CASTNPGDWGTEAFF.

The chain couples TRBV28 to TRBJ2-4, with 8 nucleotides matching TRBD2. The V gene's germline CDR1 is MDHEN and CDR2 SYDVKM. V lost 7 bases to trimming and J lost 1 base; unmatched junction nucleotides: 6. The CDR3 loop spans 15 amino acids. CDR3 DNA sequence: TGTGCCAGCAAAGATAGCGGGACGGCCAAAAACATTCAGTACTTC. Protein: CASKDSGTAKNIQYF.

This clonotype showed up just a few times. The chain joins TRBV5-1 to TRBJ1-5; D is uncertain. The CDR3 extends over 15 amino acids. Germline V gene lookup returns CDR1 SGHRS and CDR2 YFSETQ. The germline V and J ends were trimmed by 2 bases and 1 base, with 10 bases remaining between them. CDR3 bases: TGCGCCAGCAGCTTAGGTACCCTAAGCAATCAGCCCCAGCATTTT. It encodes CASSLGTLSNQPQHF. Supplemented by reference TRBV5-1 and TRBJ1-5, the full variable domain reads KAGVTQTPRYLIKTRGQQVTLSCSPISGHRSVSWYQQTPGQGLQFLFEYFSETQRNKGNFPGRFSGRQFSNSRSEMNVSTLELGDSALYLCASSLGTLSNQPQHFGDGTRLSIL.

With respect to this clonotype: A much more abundant neighbour one base away suggests this may be a read error. V usage is TRBV7-2 and J usage is TRBJ2-5, with a tentative D call TRBD2 (5 bases). CDR1 SGHTA and CDR2 FQGNSA come from the germline V gene. The CDR3 extends over 16 amino acids. CDR3 amino acids: CASSFHEGEGQETKYF. The CDR3 DNA sequence: TGTGCCAGCAGTTTCCACGAGGGTGAGGGTCAAGAGACCAAGTACTTC.

This clonotype was counted at least ten times. The V and J genes are TRBV11-2 and TRBJ2-7, with a weak D call TRBD1 (6 bases). Trimming took 5 bases from V and 6 from J, leaving 26 bases between them. Germline V gene data show CDR1 as SGHAT and CDR2 as FQNNGV. The CDR3 extends over 17 amino acids. CDR3 DNA: TGTGCCAGCAGCCTCCACGGGACAACCATCCAGTCCGGCGAGCAGTACTTC. It yields the protein CASSLHGTTIQSGEQYF.

The chain joins TRBV5-4 to TRBJ1-2; D gene ambiguous. The length of the CDR3 is 15 residues. V shed 0 bases and J shed 5 bases, with 14 bases lying between them. Germline loops: CDR1 SGHNT, CDR2 YYREEE (reference sequence). CDR3 in amino acids: CASSLESSPKYGYTF. DNA for the CDR3: TGTGCCAGCAGCTTGGAAAGCTCCCCCAAGTATGGCTACACCTTC.

The gene calls are TRBV5-1 and TRBJ2-7; TRBD2 is a possible D gene (6 bases). Germline-derived CDR1 and CDR2 are SGHRS and YFSETQ. V was clipped by 3 bases and J by 3 bases, with 16 bases between them. This CDR3 has 15 amino acids. CDR3 bases: TGCGCCAGCAGCTCGGACGCGGGAAGTGACTACGAGCAGTACTTC. As protein: CASSSDAGSDYEQYF. Filled out from reference TRBV5-1 and TRBJ2-7, the complete variable domain reads KAGVTQTPRYLIKTRGQQVTLSCSPISGHRSVSWYQQTPGQGLQFLFEYFSETQRNKGNFPGRFSGRQFSNSRSEMNVSTLELGDSALYLCASSSDAGSDYEQYFGPGTRLTVT.

This clonotype appeared many times. This chain uses TRBV6-1 with TRBJ2-3, with D possibly matching TRBD1 (6 bases). The germline V gene encodes CDR1 MNHNS and CDR2 SASEGT. CDR3 length: 11 amino acids. V was clipped by 6 bases and J by 6 bases, with 7 bases between them. CDR3 in DNA: TGTGCCAGCAGGGGGGCTGATACGCAGTATTTT. Its translation is CASRGADTQYF.

This clonotype was seen only a few times. DNA for the CDR3: TGTGCCAGTAGTCTCGGGACTACCGTTCTCTACGAGCAGTACTTC. It specifies CASSLGTTVLYEQYF. This chain joins TRBV19 and TRBJ2-7, with TRBD2 matching over 7 bases. The length of the CDR3 is 15 residues. From germline, CDR1 is LNHDA and CDR2 SQIVND (reference sequence). Trimming removed 5 bases from V and 3 bases from J; junction bases left unmatched: 10.

The table lists this clonotype with many counts. The V call is TRBV19, the J call TRBJ1-2, with 8 nucleotides matching TRBD1. Germline CDR1 is LNHDA and CDR2 is SQIVND (reference sequence). The CDR3 covers 15 residues. V lost 1 base, J lost 3 bases, and 4 bases stayed unmatched. CDR3 in amino acids: CASSIGQGADYGYTF. CDR3 DNA: TGTGCCAGTAGTATAGGGCAGGGGGCTGACTATGGCTACACCTTC.

This clonotype came up a few times. The chain couples TRBV18 to TRBJ1-2; D unclear. V lost 3 bases and J lost 2, with 7 bases in between. CDR3 size: 13 residues. CDR1 KGHSH and CDR2 LQKENI come from the germline V gene. The CDR3 DNA is TGTGCCAGCTCACCCCTTGGCAACTATGGCTACACCTTC. This translates into CASSPLGNYGYTF.

The chain joins TRBV6-1 to TRBJ2-5; D could derive from TRBD1 or TRBD2 (5 bases each). There are 15 residues in the CDR3. Germline-derived CDR1 and CDR2 are MNHNS and SASEGT. The V gene lost 4 bases and the J gene lost 0 bases, with 12 bases spanning the gap. The CDR3 is CASSGSWGYQETQYF. CDR3 sequence (DNA): TGTGCCAGCAGTGGCTCTTGGGGGTACCAAGAGACCCAGTACTTC.

This clonotype was observed a few times. The chain combines TRBV5-6 with TRBJ2-7, with D unclear. Per the germline V gene, CDR1 is SGHDT and CDR2 is YYEEEE. Between the trimmed V and J ends, which lost 0 bases and 6 bases, there was a span of 19 bases. The CDR3 runs to 16 residues. For the CDR3, the DNA is TGTGCCAGCAGCTTGGGGTACGCGGCCACAGAGTTCGAGCAGTACTTC. The encoded protein is CASSLGYAATEFEQYF.

This clonotype has just a few counts. The rearrangement links TRBV5-1 to TRBJ2-5; 11 bases map to TRBD2. Germline V gene lookup returns CDR1 SGHRS and CDR2 YFSETQ. This CDR3 is 15 amino acids long. The V and J ends lost 3 bases and 2 bases, in that order; junction bases with no gene match: 3. This CDR3 reads CASSSGLADQETQYF. The CDR3 DNA is TGCGCCAGCAGCTCGGGACTAGCGGATCAAGAGACCCAGTACTTC.

At least ten counts were recorded for this clonotype. The chain combines TRBV27 with TRBJ2-5; D is possibly TRBD1 (6 bases). This CDR3 has 14 amino acids. Trimming took 5 bases from V and 5 from J, leaving 15 bases between them. Germline CDR1 MNHEY, CDR2 SMNVEV (reference sequence). The CDR3 here is CASSTYGGGETQYF. The CDR3 coding sequence is TGTGCCAGCAGTACCTATGGGGGCGGGGAGACCCAGTACTTC.

This clonotype was observed a handful of times. The CDR3, as DNA: TGCGCCAGCAGCCCGGGGGGTAGCCCTGGAAACACCATATATTTT. Its translation is CASSPGGSPGNTIYF. This sequence joins TRBV4-3 and TRBJ1-3, with a tentative D call TRBD1 (5 bases). Trimming cost V 4 bases and J 2 bases, with 12 bases left between them. CDR3 size: 15 residues. From germline, CDR1 is LGHNA and CDR2 YSLEER.